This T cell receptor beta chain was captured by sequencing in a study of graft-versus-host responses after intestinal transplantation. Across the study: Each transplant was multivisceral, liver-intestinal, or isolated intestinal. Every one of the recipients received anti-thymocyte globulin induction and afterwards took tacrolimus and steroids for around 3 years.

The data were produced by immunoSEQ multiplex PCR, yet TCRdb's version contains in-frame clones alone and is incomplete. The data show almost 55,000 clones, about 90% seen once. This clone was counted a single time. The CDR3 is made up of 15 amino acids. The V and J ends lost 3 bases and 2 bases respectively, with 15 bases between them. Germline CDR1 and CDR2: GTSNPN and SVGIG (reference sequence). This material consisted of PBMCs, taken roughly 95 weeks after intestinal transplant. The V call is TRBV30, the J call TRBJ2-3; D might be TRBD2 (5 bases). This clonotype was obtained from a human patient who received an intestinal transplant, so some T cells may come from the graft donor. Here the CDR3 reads CAWSSGLLNTDTQYF. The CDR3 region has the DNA TGTGCCTGGAGCTCAGGACTTCTAAACACAGATACGCAGTATTTT.